This entry lists 20 T cell receptor beta chains sequenced from one sample in a study of neurological immune-mediated disorders. One entry per CDR3 protein results from TCRdb running MiXCR on the 5' RACE reads. The sample consists of about 43,000 distinct CDR3 sequences, roughly 12% of them appearing once. Input material: PBMCs. Every receptor here comes from a female donor in good health.

This clonotype was seen many times. The chain carries TRBV5-1 and TRBJ2-1, with 8 bases aligning to TRBD2. The germline CDR1 and CDR2 sequences are SGHRS and YFSETQ. V was pared by 3 bases and J by 0 bases, with 8 bases of the junction left unmatched. This CDR3 has 17 residues. Here the CDR3 DNA reads TGCGCCAGCAGCTGGATCACCCTAGCGGGCTCCTACAATGAGCAGTTCTTC. Amino acid sequence: CASSWITLAGSYNEQFF.

This clonotype was recorded many times. This chain joins TRBV2 and TRBJ2-2; 9 bases agree with TRBD2. The J segment lost 7 bases and the V segment lost 8 bases, leaving 8 bases of the junction unmatched. CDR3 length: 14 residues. Germline-derived CDR1 and CDR2 are SNHLY and FYNNEI. The CDR3 region has the DNA TGTGCCAGCTTAGCGGGGGCCAGGGGCGGGGAGCTGTTTTTT. Protein product: CASLAGARGGELFF.

There are many counts of this clonotype. The chain has TRBV20-1 and TRBJ2-4; a weak D match, TRBD1 (7 bases). Trimming pared 0 bases from V and 3 bases from J, leaving 15 bases between. The CDR3 is 16 amino acids. CDR1 is DFQATT and CDR2 is SNEGSKA in the germline V gene (reference sequence). Written as DNA, the CDR3 is TGCAGTGCTAGAGAGGCGAACAGGGGAGGCAAAAACATTCAGTACTTC. Translating it yields CSAREANRGGKNIQYF.

The V and J genes are TRBV11-3 and TRBJ2-1, with 8 bases fitting TRBD2. The CDR3 is 15 residues long. Germline V gene sequence: CDR1 SGHNT, CDR2 YENEEA. DNA of the CDR3: TGTGCAGACACCCGGGGTGGTAGCGGGATGAGAGAGCAGTTCTTC. It specifies CADTRGGSGMREQFF. The full variable domain, completed using reference TRBV11-3 and TRBJ2-1, is EAGVVQSPRYKIIEKKQPVAFWCNPISGHNTLYWYLQNLGQGPELLIRYENEEAVDDSQLPKDRFSAERLKGVDSTLKIQPAELGDSAVYLCADTRGGSGMREQFFGPGTRLTVL.

Worth noting for this clonotype: A read error may account for a junction end that differs from germline. V is TRBV29-1 and J is TRBJ2-2; the D gene could be TRBD1 or TRBD2 (5 bases each). CDR1 and CDR2 (germline): SQVTM, ANQGSEA. CDR3 length equals 13 residues. The CDR3 sequence is CSVRTQNTGDLFF. CDR3 sequence (DNA): TGCAGCGTTCGGACACAGAACACCGGGGACCTGTTTTTT.

This clonotype was observed a single time. An end of the junction differs from the germline gene, which may be a read error. V and J are TRBV20-1 and TRBJ1-6; TRBD1 is a possible D gene (5 bases). CDR1 is DFQATT, CDR2 SNEGSKA, per germline (reference sequence). The CDR3 consists of 14 residues. The CDR3 sequence: CSARRDHYNSPLHF. CDR3 in DNA: TGCAGTGCTAGGAGGGACCACTATAATTCACCACTCCACTTT.

This clonotype was found many times. This chain connects TRBV6-2 or TRBV6-3 to TRBJ2-7; D unresolved. The CDR3 is 14 residues long. Germline assignment: CDR1 MNHEY and CDR2 SVGEGT. V lost 2 bases and J lost 2, with 10 bases in between. CDR3 sequence reads: CASSYDLQTYEQYF. The CDR3 nucleotides read TGTGCCAGCAGTTACGATCTACAAACCTACGAGCAGTACTTC.

This clonotype was seen at least ten times. The chain couples TRBV20-1 to TRBJ1-6; 9 bases are a match to TRBD1. This CDR3 is built from 16 residues. Germline V CDR1 and CDR2: DFQATT, SNEGSKA (reference sequence). J was trimmed by 9 bases and V by 0 bases; bases with no gene match: 9. The CDR3 DNA reads TGCAGTGCTAGAGATCAGCCGGGACAGGGAGGTTCACCCCTCCACTTT. It translates to CSARDQPGQGGSPLHF.

This clonotype was observed many times. The V gene is TRBV27, the J gene TRBJ2-1, with 7 nucleotides matching TRBD2. In germline, CDR1 is MNHEY, CDR2 SMNVEV (reference sequence). The V and J ends lost 1 base and 0 bases, in that order; junction bases with no gene match: 9. This CDR3 region has 18 residues. DNA for the CDR3: TGTGCCAGCAGTTTATTGTACTACGGGGGGAGCTCCTACAATGAGCAGTTCTTC. Protein: CASSLLYYGGSSYNEQFF.

This clonotype was seen at least ten times. The J gene is TRBJ2-1, the V gene TRBV7-8, with D maybe TRBD2 (7 bases). Germline CDR1 SGHVS, CDR2 FQNEAQ. The CDR3 covers 15 residues. V was shortened by 5 bases and J by 7 bases, with 18 bases between the two germline ends. The CDR3 coding sequence is TGTGCCAGCAGCCAACGTGGGGGCGGGAGTAATGAGCAGTTCTTC. Encoded protein: CASSQRGGGSNEQFF.

This clonotype was recorded at least ten times. V and J are TRBV10-1 and TRBJ2-1; TRBD2 matches at 13 bases. V lost 0 bases to trimming and J lost 5 bases; unmatched junction nucleotides: 4. The CDR3 spans 17 residues. Germline V CDR1 and CDR2: WNHNN, SYGVQD (reference sequence). The CDR3 DNA reads as TGCGCCAGCAGTGAGTCGGTCGGGACTAGCGGGAACAATGAGCAGTTCTTC. Translating gives CASSESVGTSGNNEQFF.

This clonotype was found many times. V and J are TRBV3-1 and TRBJ1-3; no clear D. Germline lookup yields CDR1 LGHDT and CDR2 YNNKEL (reference sequence). This CDR3 has 14 residues. Trimming stripped 4 bases from V and 2 bases from J, with 9 bases between. DNA of the CDR3: TGTGCCAGCAGCCTTTTTGTGGCTGGAAACACCATATATTTT. It specifies CASSLFVAGNTIYF.

This clonotype was observed at least ten times. V usage is TRBV2 and J usage is TRBJ2-7; possibly TRBD1 for D (6 bases). This CDR3 comprises 14 residues. Trimming removed 6 bases at V and 9 bases at J, with 21 bases between. The V gene's germline CDR1 is SNHLY and CDR2 FYNNEI. CDR3 amino acids: CASSPQQGSRVQYF. The CDR3, as DNA: TGTGCCAGCAGCCCACAACAGGGATCTAGGGTGCAGTACTTC. The whole variable domain, filled in from reference TRBV2 and TRBJ2-7, reads EPEVTQTPSHQVTQMGQEVILRCVPISNHLYFYWYRQILGQKVEFLVSFYNNEISEKSEIFDDQFSVERPDGSNFTLKIRSTKLEDSAMYFCASSPQQGSRVQYFGPGTRLTVT.

This clonotype was seen many times. This rearrangement joins TRBV12-3 or TRBV12-4 to TRBJ2-5, with TRBD2 matching over 8 bases. V shed 11 bases, J shed 2 bases, and the junction held 7 bases outside the gene matches. This CDR3 has 13 residues. The CDR3 loop reads CACAGGKQETQYF. The CDR3 DNA reads as TGTGCCTGCGCGGGGGGCAAACAAGAGACCCAGTACTTC.

This clonotype was seen many times. The chain is built from TRBV15 and TRBJ2-3, with D perhaps TRBD1 or TRBD2 (6 bases each). The V and J ends lost 0 bases and 1 base respectively, with 11 bases between them. Germline assignment: CDR1 LNHNV and CDR2 YYDKDF (reference sequence). The CDR3 spans 16 residues. The CDR3 spells CATSRDGGRGTDTQYF. The CDR3 coding sequence is TGTGCCACCAGCAGAGATGGGGGGCGGGGCACAGATACGCAGTATTTT. Full variable domain (outside the CDR3, taken from reference TRBV15 and TRBJ2-3): DAMVIQNPRYQVTQFGKPVTLSCSQTLNHNVMYWYQQKSSQAPKLLFHYYDKDFNNEADTPDNFQSRRPNTSFCFLDIRSPGLGDTAMYLCATSRDGGRGTDTQYFGPGTRLTVL.

This clonotype was counted at least ten times. This rearrangement joins TRBV5-1 to TRBJ2-1; D remains ambiguous. The CDR3 sequence is 13 residues long. Germline CDR1 is SGHRS and CDR2 is YFSETQ. Trimming pared 7 bases from V and 4 bases from J, leaving 12 bases between. Here the CDR3 DNA reads TGCGCCAGCTGCCTGGGATTTTACAATGAGCAGTTCTTC. This encodes CASCLGFYNEQFF.

This clonotype was found many times. CDR3: CSARGLVGDTQYF. DNA for the CDR3: TGCAGTGCTAGAGGACTAGTTGGAGATACGCAGTATTTT. The rearrangement links TRBV20-1 to TRBJ2-3, with a tentative D call TRBD2 (6 bases). CDR3 length equals 13 residues. V gave up 1 base and J gave up 5 bases, with 10 bases separating them. The V gene's germline CDR1 is DFQATT and CDR2 SNEGSKA (reference sequence).

The sample holds many counts of this clonotype. The J gene is TRBJ2-1, the V gene TRBV12-3 or TRBV12-4; 15 bases line up with TRBD2. The V gene end was trimmed by 4 bases and the J gene end by 3 bases; junction bases not matched to a gene: 4. The CDR3 covers 17 residues. In nucleotides, the CDR3 is TGTGCCAGCAGTTCGGGGACTAGCGGGAGGATCTACAATGAGCAGTTCTTC. Protein product: CASSSGTSGRIYNEQFF.

This clonotype showed up many times. Here the CDR3 DNA reads TGTGCCAGCAGTTTTCGGACAGGGGGCAACTATGGCTACACCTTC. Protein: CASSFRTGGNYGYTF. The chain has TRBV12-3 or TRBV12-4 and TRBJ1-2; TRBD1 aligns across 11 bases. Trimming at V came to 3 bases and at J to 2 bases, leaving 2 bases not matched to a gene. CDR3 size: 15 residues.

As DNA, the CDR3 is TGCAGTGCCATAGGCTTGGACAGGGGCCTGAACACTGAAGCTTTCTTT. It is translated as CSAIGLDRGLNTEAFF. The genes are TRBV20-1 and TRBJ1-1; 9 nucleotides line up with TRBD1. J was trimmed by 0 bases and V by 6 bases; bases with no gene match: 11. Per the germline V gene, CDR1 is DFQATT and CDR2 is SNEGSKA (reference sequence). CDR3 length equals 16 residues.